Sequencing of this T cell receptor (beta chain) was carried out in a study of blood T cell repertoires in COVID-19. The germline CDR1 and CDR2 sequences are LNHDA and SQIVND (reference sequence). CDR3 length equals 14 residues. Trimming left V 8 bases short and J 0 bases short, with 13 bases between. In the source study's methods: Reference gene primer amplification yielded estimated nucleated cell counts. The method was immunoSEQ multiplex PCR; TCRdb's version includes in-frame clones alone and lacks a portion of them. D and trimming were read from the DNA, whereas the V and J calls and clone size are those reported in that table. The sample has almost 400,000 clones, over 75% seen once. This clone was seen a single time.

The source material was PBMCs or T cells enriched from blood (not recorded which). The rearrangement joins TRBV19 to TRBJ1-2; D is uncertain. This TCR was recovered from a young woman with acute COVID-19. The CDR3 protein is CASSVQWANYGYTF. CDR3 nucleotides: TGTGCCAGTTCCGTACAGTGGGCTAACTATGGCTACACCTTC.